This T cell receptor beta chain appears in the sequencing data of a study of control samples from healthy donors and cancer patients. The method was immunoSEQ multiplex PCR; TCRdb's version includes in-frame clones alone and lacks a portion of them. The table records roughly 120,000 clones, over 75% of them present only once. CDR1 is SGHRS, CDR2 YFSETQ, per germline. V lost 3 bases and J lost 0; bases outside the gene matches: 9. The CDR3 consists of 17 residues. Sequenced: PBMCs. The chain carries TRBV5-1 and TRBJ2-3, with 8 bases identical to TRBD1. The TCR sequence derives from a woman aged 60-75 years with lung cancer. The CDR3 here is CASSSGQGGLSTDTQYF. The CDR3 DNA reads TGCGCCAGCAGCTCCGGACAGGGCGGACTTAGCACAGATACGCAGTATTTT.